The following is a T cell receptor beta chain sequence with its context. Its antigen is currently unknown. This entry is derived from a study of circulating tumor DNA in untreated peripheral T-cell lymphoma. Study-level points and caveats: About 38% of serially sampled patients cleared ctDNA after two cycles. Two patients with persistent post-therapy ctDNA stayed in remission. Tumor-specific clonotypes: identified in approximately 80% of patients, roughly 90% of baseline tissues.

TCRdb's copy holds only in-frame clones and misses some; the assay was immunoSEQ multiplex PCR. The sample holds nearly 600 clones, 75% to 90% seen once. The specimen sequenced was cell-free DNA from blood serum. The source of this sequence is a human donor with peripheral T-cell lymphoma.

CDR3 protein: CAWVTVSGNTIYF. CDR3 nucleotides: TGTGCCTGGGTGACTGTCTCTGGAAACACCATATATTTT. The rearrangement uses TRBV30 and TRBJ1-3; D gene unclear. Germline V lookup: CDR1 GTSNPN, CDR2 SVGIG (reference sequence). This CDR3 has 13 residues. Trimming took off 5 bases at V and 0 bases at J, with 8 bases between the two ends.